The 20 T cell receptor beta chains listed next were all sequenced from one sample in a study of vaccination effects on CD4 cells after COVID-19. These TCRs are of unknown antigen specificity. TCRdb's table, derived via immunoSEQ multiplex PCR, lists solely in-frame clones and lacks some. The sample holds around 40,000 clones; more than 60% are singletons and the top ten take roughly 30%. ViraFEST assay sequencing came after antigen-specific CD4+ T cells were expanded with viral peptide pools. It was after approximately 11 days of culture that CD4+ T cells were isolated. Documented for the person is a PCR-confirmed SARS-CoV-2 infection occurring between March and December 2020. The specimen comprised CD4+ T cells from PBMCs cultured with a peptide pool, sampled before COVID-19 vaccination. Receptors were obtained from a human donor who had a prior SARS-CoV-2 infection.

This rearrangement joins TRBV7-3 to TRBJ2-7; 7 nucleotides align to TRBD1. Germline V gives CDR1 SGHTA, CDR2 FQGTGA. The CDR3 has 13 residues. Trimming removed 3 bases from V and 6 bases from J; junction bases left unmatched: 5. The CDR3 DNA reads TGTGCCAGCAGCTTTGACAGGGAAGGCGAGCAGTACTTC. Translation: CASSFDREGEQYF.

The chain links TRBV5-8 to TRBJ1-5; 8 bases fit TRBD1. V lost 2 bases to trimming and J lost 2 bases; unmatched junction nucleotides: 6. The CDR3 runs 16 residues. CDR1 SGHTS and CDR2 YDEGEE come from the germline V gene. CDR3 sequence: CASSFDRGERNQPQHF. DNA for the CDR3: TGTGCCAGCAGCTTTGACAGGGGCGAACGCAATCAGCCCCAGCATTTT.

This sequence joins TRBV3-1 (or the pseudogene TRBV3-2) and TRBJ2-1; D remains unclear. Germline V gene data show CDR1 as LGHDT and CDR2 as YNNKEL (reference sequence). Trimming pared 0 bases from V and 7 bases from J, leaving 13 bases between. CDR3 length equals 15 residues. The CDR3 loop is CASSQDRRPRNEQFF. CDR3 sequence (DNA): TGTGCCAGCAGCCAAGATCGGCGGCCGCGAAATGAGCAGTTCTTC.

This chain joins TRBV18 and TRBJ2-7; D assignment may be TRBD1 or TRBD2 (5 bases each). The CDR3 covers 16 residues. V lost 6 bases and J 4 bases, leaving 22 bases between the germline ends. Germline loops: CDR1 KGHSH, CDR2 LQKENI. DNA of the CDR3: TGTGCCAGCTCTCAACTTCCGGGGCGGAAGCAATACGAGCAGTACTTC. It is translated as CASSQLPGRKQYEQYF. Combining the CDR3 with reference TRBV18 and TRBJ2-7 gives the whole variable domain NAGVMQNPRHLVRRRGQEARLRCSPMKGHSHVYWYRQLPEEGLKFMVYLQKENIIDESGMPKERFSAEFPKEGPSILRIQQVVRGDSAAYFCASSQLPGRKQYEQYFGPGTRLTVT.

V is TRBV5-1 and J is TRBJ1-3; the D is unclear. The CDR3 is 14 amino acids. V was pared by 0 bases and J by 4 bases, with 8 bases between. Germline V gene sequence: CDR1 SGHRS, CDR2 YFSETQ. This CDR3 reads CASSLEAQGNTIYF. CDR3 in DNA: TGCGCCAGCAGCTTGGAGGCCCAGGGAAACACCATATATTTT.

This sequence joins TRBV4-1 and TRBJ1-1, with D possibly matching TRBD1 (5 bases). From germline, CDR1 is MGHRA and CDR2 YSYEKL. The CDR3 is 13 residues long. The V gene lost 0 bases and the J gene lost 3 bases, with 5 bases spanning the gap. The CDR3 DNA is TGCGCCAGCAGCCAAGACAGGGACACTGAAGCTTTCTTT. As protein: CASSQDRDTEAFF.

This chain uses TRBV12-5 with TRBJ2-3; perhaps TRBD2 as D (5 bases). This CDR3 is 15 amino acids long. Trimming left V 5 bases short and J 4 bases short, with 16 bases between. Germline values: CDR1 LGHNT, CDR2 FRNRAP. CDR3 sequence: CASGTRKVGSDTQYF. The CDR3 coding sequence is TGTGCTAGTGGTACTAGAAAAGTAGGATCAGATACGCAGTATTTT.

The CDR3 coding sequence is TGTGCCATCTACGACGGCCGAAATTCACCCCTCCACTTT. Its protein is CAIYDGRNSPLHF. The V call is TRBV10-3, the J call TRBJ1-6; unclear D gene. CDR1 and CDR2 from the germline V gene are ENHRY and SYGVKD. This CDR3 is 13 amino acids long. Trimming stripped 8 bases from V and 7 bases from J, with 12 bases between.

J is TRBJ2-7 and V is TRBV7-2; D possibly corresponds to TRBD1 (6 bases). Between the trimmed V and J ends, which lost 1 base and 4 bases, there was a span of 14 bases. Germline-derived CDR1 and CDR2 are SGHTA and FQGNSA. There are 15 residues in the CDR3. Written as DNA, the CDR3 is TGTGCCAGCAGCTTAGAGTCTACAGGGAATTACGAGCAGTACTTC. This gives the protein CASSLESTGNYEQYF.

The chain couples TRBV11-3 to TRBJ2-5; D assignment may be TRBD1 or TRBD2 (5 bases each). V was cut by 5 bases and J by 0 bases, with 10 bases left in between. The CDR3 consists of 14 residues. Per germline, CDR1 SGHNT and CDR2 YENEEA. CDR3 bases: TGTGCCAGCAGCGCACCGGGACACCAAGAGACCCAGTACTTC. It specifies CASSAPGHQETQYF.

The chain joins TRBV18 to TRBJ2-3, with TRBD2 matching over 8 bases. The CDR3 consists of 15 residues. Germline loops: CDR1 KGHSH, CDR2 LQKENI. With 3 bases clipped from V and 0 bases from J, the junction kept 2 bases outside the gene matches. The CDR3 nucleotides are TGTGCCAGCTCACCCGGGACTAGAAGCACAGATACGCAGTATTTT. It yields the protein CASSPGTRSTDTQYF.

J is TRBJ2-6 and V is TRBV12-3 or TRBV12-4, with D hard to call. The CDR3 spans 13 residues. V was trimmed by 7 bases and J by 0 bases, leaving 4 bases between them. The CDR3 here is CASTLSGANVLTF. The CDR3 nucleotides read TGTGCCAGCACCCTCTCTGGGGCCAACGTCCTGACTTTC.

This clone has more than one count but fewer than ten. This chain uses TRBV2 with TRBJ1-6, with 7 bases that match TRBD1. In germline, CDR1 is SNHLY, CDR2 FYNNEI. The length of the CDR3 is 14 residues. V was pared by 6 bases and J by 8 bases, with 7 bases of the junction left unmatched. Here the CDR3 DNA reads TGTGCCAGCAGGCGACAGGGTATGGATTCACCCCTCCACTTT. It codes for CASRRQGMDSPLHF.

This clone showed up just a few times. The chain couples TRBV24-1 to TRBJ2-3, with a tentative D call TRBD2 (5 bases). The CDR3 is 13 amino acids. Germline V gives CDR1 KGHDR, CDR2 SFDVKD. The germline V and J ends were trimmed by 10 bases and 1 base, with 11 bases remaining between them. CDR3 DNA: TGTGCCACGAGCGGCGGCGGCACAGATACGCAGTATTTT. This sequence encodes CATSGGGTDTQYF.

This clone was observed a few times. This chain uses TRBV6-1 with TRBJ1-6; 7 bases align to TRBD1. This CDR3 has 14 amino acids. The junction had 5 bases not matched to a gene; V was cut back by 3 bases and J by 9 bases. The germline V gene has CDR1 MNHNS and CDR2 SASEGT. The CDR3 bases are TGTGCCAGCAGTGACGTGGCAGGGGGTTCACCCCTCCACTTT. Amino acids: CASSDVAGGSPLHF.

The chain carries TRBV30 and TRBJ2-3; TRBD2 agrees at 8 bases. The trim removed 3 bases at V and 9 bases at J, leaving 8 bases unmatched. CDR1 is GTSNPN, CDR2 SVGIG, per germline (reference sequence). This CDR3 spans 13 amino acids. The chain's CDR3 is CAWSALAGLTQYF. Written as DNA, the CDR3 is TGTGCCTGGAGCGCCTTAGCGGGACTCACGCAGTATTTT. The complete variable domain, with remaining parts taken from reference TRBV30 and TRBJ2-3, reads SQTIHQWPATLVQPVGSPLSLECTVEGTSNPNLYWYRQAAGRGLQLLFYSVGIGQISSEVPQNLSASRPQDRQFILSSKKLLLSDSGFYLCAWSALAGLTQYFGPGTRLTVL.

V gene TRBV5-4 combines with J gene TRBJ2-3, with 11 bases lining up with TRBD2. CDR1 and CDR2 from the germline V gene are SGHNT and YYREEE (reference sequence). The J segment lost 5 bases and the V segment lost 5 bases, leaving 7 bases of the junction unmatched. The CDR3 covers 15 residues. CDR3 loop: CASSSTSGSVDTQYF. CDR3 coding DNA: TGTGCCAGCAGTTCAACTAGCGGGAGTGTAGATACGCAGTATTTT.

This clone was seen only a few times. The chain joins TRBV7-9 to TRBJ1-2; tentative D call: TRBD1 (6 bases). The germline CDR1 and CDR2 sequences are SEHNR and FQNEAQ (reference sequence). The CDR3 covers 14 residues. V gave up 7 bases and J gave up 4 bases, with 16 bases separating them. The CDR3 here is CASTHLGATYGYTF. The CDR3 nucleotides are TGTGCCAGCACCCACTTGGGGGCTACCTATGGCTACACCTTC.

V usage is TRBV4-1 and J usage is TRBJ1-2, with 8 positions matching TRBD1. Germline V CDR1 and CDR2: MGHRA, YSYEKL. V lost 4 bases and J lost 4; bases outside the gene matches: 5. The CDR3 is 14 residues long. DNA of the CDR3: TGCGCCAGCAGCCCCAACAGGGGGTTCTATGGCTACACCTTC. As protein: CASSPNRGFYGYTF.

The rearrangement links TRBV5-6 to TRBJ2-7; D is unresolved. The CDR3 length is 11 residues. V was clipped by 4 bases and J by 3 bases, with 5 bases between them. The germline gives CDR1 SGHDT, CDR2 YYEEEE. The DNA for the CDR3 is TGTGCCAGCAGCGCATACTACGAGCAGTACTTC. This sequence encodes CASSAYYEQYF.